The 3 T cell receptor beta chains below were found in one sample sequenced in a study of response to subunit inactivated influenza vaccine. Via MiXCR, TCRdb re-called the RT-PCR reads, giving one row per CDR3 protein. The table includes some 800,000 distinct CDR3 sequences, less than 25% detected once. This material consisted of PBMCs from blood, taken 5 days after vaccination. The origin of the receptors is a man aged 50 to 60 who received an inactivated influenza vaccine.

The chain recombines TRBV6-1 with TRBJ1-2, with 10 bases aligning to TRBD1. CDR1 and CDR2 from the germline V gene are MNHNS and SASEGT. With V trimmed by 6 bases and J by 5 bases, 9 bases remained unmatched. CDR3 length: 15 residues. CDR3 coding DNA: TGTGCCAGCAGACCCCCGACAGGGGGCTCTTATGGCTACACCTTC. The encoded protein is CASRPPTGGSYGYTF.

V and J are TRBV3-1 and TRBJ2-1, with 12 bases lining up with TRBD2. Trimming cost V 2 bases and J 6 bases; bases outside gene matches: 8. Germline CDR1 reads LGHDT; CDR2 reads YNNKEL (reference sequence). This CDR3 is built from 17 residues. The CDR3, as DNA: TGTGCCAGCAGCCAACTAGCGGGGGGGCATGGGGCCAATGAGCAGTTCTTC. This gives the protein CASSQLAGGHGANEQFF.

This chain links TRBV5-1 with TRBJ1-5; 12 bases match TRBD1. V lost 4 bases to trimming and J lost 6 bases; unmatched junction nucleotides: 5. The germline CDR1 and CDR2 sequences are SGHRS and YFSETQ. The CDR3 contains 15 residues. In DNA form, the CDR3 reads TGCGCCAGCAGCGAGGGACAGGGGGCCTCTCAGCCCCAGCATTTT. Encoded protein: CASSEGQGASQPQHF.